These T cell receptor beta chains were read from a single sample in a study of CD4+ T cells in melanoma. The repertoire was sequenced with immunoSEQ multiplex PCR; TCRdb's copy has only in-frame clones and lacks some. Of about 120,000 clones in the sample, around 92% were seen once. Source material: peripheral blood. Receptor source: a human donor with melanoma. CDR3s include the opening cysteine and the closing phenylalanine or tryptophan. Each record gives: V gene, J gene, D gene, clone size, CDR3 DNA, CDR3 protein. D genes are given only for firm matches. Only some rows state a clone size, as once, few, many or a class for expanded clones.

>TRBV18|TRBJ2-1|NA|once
TGTGCCAGCTCACTATCAATAACCGGGAATGAGCAGTTCTTC
CASSLSITGNEQFF
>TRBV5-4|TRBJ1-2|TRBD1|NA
TGTGCCAGCAGCTTACAGGGGGCTCATGGCTACACCTTC
CASSLQGAHGYTF
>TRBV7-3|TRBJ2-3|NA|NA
TGTGCCAGCAGTTACCCCGGGACCGGGGATACGCAGTATTTT
CASSYPGTGDTQYF
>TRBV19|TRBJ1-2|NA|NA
TGTGCCAGTAGTTTGGACAGTTATGGCTACACCTTC
CASSLDSYGYTF
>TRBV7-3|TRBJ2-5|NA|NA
TGTGCCAGCAGCAAGGCGGGGTTTGGTGAGACCCAGTACTTC
CASSKAGFGETQYF
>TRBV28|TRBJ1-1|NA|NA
TGTGCCAGCAGCTACACTTCAAACACTGAAGCTTTCTTT
CASSYTSNTEAFF
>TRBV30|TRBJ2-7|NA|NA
TGTGCCTGGAGGGAGGGAGCCGACTACGAGCAGTACTTC
CAWREGADYEQYF
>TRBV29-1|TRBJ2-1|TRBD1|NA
TGCAGCGTTGAACGGGACAGGGGCTACAATGAGCAGTTCTTC
CSVERDRGYNEQFF
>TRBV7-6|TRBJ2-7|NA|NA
TGTGCCAGCAGCGCAACCACAGGTATTACCTACGAGCAGTACTTC
CASSATTGITYEQYF
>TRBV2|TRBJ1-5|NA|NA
TGTGCCAGCAGTACGACAGTGAATCAGCCCCAGCATTTT
CASSTTVNQPQHF
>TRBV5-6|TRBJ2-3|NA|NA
TGTGCCAGCAGCTTGTTGGGTAACCGACAAGGCACAGATACGCAGTATTTT
CASSLLGNRQGTDTQYF
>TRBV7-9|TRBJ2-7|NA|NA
TGTGCCAGCAGCTTAGGTTCAGGGTCCGGCGAGCAGTACTTC
CASSLGSGSGEQYF
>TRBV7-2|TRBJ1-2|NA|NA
TGTGCCAGCAGCCAAGACAGAAGGGATGGCTACACCTTC
CASSQDRRDGYTF
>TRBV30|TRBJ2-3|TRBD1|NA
TGTGCCTGGGGGGCAGGGGGAGATACGCAGTATTTT
CAWGAGGDTQYF
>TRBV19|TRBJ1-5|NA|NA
TGTGCCAGTAGTATAACCGGGGCCTTCAATCAGCCCCAGCATTTT
CASSITGAFNQPQHF
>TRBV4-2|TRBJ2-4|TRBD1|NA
TGTGCCAGCAGCCAAGTTGGGGACAGCAAAAACATTCAGTACTTC
CASSQVGDSKNIQYF
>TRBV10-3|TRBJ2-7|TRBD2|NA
TGTGCCATCAGTGATTCAGCGGGATCAACCTACGAGCAGTACTTC
CAISDSAGSTYEQYF
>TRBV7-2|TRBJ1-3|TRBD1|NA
TGTGCCAGTGGGACAGCTGGAAACACCATATATTTT
CASGTAGNTIYF
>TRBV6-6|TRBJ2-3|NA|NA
TGTGCCAGCAGACCACTAGCTGCTCACGATACGCAGTGTTTT
CASRPLAAHDTQCF
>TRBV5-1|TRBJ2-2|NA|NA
TGCGCCAGCAGCTTGGCCTCCACCGGGGAGCTGTTTTTT
CASSLASTGELFF
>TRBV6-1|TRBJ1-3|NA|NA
TGTGCCAGCAGTGAAGCGAAAGGGCTGGGAAACACCATATATTTT
CASSEAKGLGNTIYF
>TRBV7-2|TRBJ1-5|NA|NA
TGTGCCAGCAGCTTATCTGGAGGAAATCAGCCCCAGCATTTT
CASSLSGGNQPQHF
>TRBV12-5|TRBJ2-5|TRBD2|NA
TGTGCTAGTGGTTCGGGACTAGCGGGGGGGGACGAGACCCAGTACTTC
CASGSGLAGGDETQYF
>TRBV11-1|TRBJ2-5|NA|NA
TGTGCCAGCAGCCCACATATCCAAGAGACCCAGTACTTC
CASSPHIQETQYF
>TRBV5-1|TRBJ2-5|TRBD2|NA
TGCGCCAGCAGCTTCTTGGGGACTACCCAAGAGACCCAGTACTTC
CASSFLGTTQETQYF
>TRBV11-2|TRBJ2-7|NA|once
TGTGCCAGCAGCTTAGTCACAGGAATCGACGAGCAGTACTTC
CASSLVTGIDEQYF
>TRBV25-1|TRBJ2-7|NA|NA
TGTGCCAGCAGTGAAAGTCCCTTATACGAGCAGTACTTC
CASSESPLYEQYF
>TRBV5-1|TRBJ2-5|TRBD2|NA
TGCGCCAGCAGCAGGGGACTAGCGGGAGGGGAGACCCAGTACTTC
CASSRGLAGGETQYF
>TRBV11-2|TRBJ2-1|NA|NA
TGTGCCAGCAGCTTTAGGTCGCCCAACAATGAGCAGTTCTTC
CASSFRSPNNEQFF
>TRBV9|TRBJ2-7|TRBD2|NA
TGTGCCAGCAGCGTAGTAGCGGGAGGTGGGGAGCAGTACTTC
CASSVVAGGGEQYF
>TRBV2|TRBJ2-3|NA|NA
TGTGCCAGCAGTTTCACCCCGGATACGCAGTATTTT
CASSFTPDTQYF
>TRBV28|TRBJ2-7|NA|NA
TGTGCCAGCAGTTTGTTTCGGAGGGAGTACTTC
CASSLFRREYF
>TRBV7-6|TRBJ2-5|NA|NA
TGTGCCAGCAGCCCCAGGGAATATCCAGAGACCCAGTACTTC
CASSPREYPETQYF
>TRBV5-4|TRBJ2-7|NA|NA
TGTGCCAGCAGCAACAGGAGCTCCTACGAGCAGTACTTC
CASSNRSSYEQYF
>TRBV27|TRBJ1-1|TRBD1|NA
TGTGCCAGCCGCGACAGGGGAGGCACTGAAGCTTTCTTT
CASRDRGGTEAFF
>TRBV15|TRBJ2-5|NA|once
TGTGCCACCAGCAGACCGGGAGAGACCCAGTACTTC
CATSRPGETQYF
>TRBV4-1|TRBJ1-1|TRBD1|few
TGCGCCAGCAGTTCTTACAGGGGATTGGACACTGAAGCTTTCTTT
CASSSYRGLDTEAFF
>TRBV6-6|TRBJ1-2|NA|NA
TGTGCCAGCAGTTTATTGCAGGCCTATGGCTACACCTTC
CASSLLQAYGYTF
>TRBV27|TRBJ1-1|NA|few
TGTGCCAGCAGTTTTTATTCCAGGACGGGGGTAATGAACACTGAAGCTTTCTTT
CASSFYSRTGVMNTEAFF
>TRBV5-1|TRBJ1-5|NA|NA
TGCGCCAGCAGCGTGGGATCTTCGGGACAGCCCCAGCATTTT
CASSVGSSGQPQHF
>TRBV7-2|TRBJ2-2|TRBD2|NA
TGTGCCAGCAGCCCTCATCCGGGACTAGCGTCTACCGGGGAGCTGTTTTTT
CASSPHPGLASTGELFF
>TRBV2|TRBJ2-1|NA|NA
TGTGCCAGCAGTGGAGGCAGCTACAATGAGCAGTTCTTC
CASSGGSYNEQFF
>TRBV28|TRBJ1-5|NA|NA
TGTGCCAGCAGCTATCCCGGTCGGCCCTATCAGCCCCAGCATTTT
CASSYPGRPYQPQHF
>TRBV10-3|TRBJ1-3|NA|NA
TGTGCCATCAGTGAGTCGAAGGAGGCTGGAAACACCATATATTTT
CAISESKEAGNTIYF